What follows describes a single T cell receptor beta chain. The antigen is not known. The study used samples holding about 1-10 million cryopreserved PBMC before DNA extraction. Germline CDR1 reads LGHNA; CDR2 reads YSLEER. Between the trimmed V and J ends, which lost 1 base and 11 bases, there was a span of 15 bases. The CDR3 length is 14 residues. The sample belongs to a study of long-term antiretroviral therapy in people with HIV. Regarding the study as a whole: The data indicate that diversity increased after ART but remained below transplant donor controls.

The immunoSEQ assay was v3.0, run at survey level. This table comes from immunoSEQ multiplex PCR, and its TCRdb copy is limited to in-frame clones, with some not included. This sample has about 17,000 clones; around 80% occur once, and the top ten carry roughly 8.3%. The TCR originated in a man aged 18 to 35 with HIV. The chain links TRBV4-3 to TRBJ1-3; D perhaps matches TRBD1 (6 bases). This specimen consisted of unsorted PBMCs, obtained 0.1 years after starting antiretroviral therapy. CDR3 sequence (DNA): TGCGCCAGCAGCCAAGTTTCTCAGGGGAGCCCCATATATTTT. Translation: CASSQVSQGSPIYF.